The T cell receptor beta chain described here comes from a study of blood T cell repertoires in COVID-19. The wider study: The samples span acute and convalescent COVID-19 from the United States, Italy and Spain. Sources were T cells, B-cell-depleted T cells, or PBMCs; the material itself was cDNA or gDNA.

Germline V gene sequence: CDR1 MNHEY, CDR2 SVGAGI. The CDR3 runs to 15 residues. The V segment lost 6 bases and the J segment 5 bases; nucleotides outside the gene matches: 12. Original handling: Reference gene primer amplification gave nucleated cell count estimates. The repertoire was sequenced with immunoSEQ multiplex PCR; TCRdb's copy has only in-frame clones and lacks some. The V and J calls and clone size were taken over from that table, and D and trimming were inferred from the DNA. The data hold 110,000 to 150,000 clones, with 70% to 90% observed a single time. V and J are TRBV6-5 and TRBJ2-5; 7 bases are shared with TRBD2. The specimen was peripheral blood. This receptor was identified in an older woman with acute or convalescent COVID-19. The CDR3 spells CASSPLATAAETQYF. CDR3 DNA: TGTGCCAGCAGCCCACTAGCGACGGCGGCGGAGACCCAGTACTTC.